A selection of T cell receptor beta chains follows, all from one sample in a study of cytomegalovirus exposure and HLA in healthy donors. The protocol was immunoSEQ multiplex PCR, while the TCRdb copy is restricted to in-frame clones and leaves out a portion. The sample comprises about 160,000 clones, less than 80% of which are singletons, and about 4.4% rests with the top ten. What was sequenced was PBMCs. These receptors were obtained from a man aged 35-49 years in good health and CMV-seronegative. CDR3s include the opening cysteine and the closing phenylalanine or tryptophan. D genes are given only for firm matches. Expanded clones are given a class, and other clones once, few, many or no size at all.

TRBD1	NA	TRBV13	TRBJ2-3	TGTGCCAGCAGCCGGGGACAGTCGACCCCCCCCACAGATACGCAGTATTTT	CASSRGQSTPPTDTQYF
TRBD1	few	TRBV5-1	TRBJ1-2	TGCGCCAGCAGCAAGGAGGGGGCGGGGGGCTACACCTTC	CASSKEGAGGYTF
NA	NA	TRBV25-1	TRBJ2-7	TGTGCCAGCAGTGAGGCAGGGTTCTACGAGCAGTACTTC	CASSEAGFYEQYF
NA	few	TRBV27	TRBJ1-2	TGTGCCAGCAGTTTATCCCCAGGGTTAGACTATGGCTACACCTTC	CASSLSPGLDYGYTF
TRBD2	NA	TRBV5-1	TRBJ2-5	TGCGCCAGCAGCTTGGGATGGGGGGGAGAGACCCAGTACTTC	CASSLGWGGETQYF
NA	NA	TRBV7-2	TRBJ1-5	TGTGCCAGCAGCCCAGGGGCACAACAGCCCCAGCATTTT	CASSPGAQQPQHF
NA	once	TRBV9	TRBJ1-1	TGTGCCAGCAGCGTAGTCGAACACCTCAACACTGAAGCTTTCTTT	CASSVVEHLNTEAFF
TRBD2	NA	TRBV2	TRBJ2-7	TGTGCCAGCAGTGAAGCGTTGAGCGGGGGGTACGAGCAGTACTTC	CASSEALSGGYEQYF
NA	NA	TRBV19	TRBJ2-3	TGTGCCAGTAGTCTAGCGGATACGCAGTATTTT	CASSLADTQYF
NA	NA	TRBV7-2	TRBJ1-6	TGTGCCAGCAAGGGCAGGGTCGGCTCCTATAATTCACCCCTCCACTTT	CASKGRVGSYNSPLHF
TRBD1	NA	TRBV19	TRBJ1-2	TGTGCCAGCAATACCGGGACAGGCACTAACTATGGCTACACCTTC	CASNTGTGTNYGYTF
NA	NA	TRBV30	TRBJ2-3	TGTGCCTGGAGTGTCCACAACCCAGATACGCAGTATTTT	CAWSVHNPDTQYF
NA	once	TRBV5-6	TRBJ2-7	TGTGCCAGCAGCTCTACACTAGGGCGGGGGCTGGTCTACGAGCAGTACTTC	CASSSTLGRGLVYEQYF
NA	once	TRBV27	TRBJ2-3	TGTGCCAGCAGGGCAGCGACAGATACGCAGTATTTT	CASRAATDTQYF
NA	NA	TRBV4-1	TRBJ1-6	TGCGCCAGCAGCCAAATCCTTAGCTCCTATAATTCACCCCTCCACTTT	CASSQILSSYNSPLHF
NA	NA	TRBV7-5	TRBJ2-7	TGTGCCAGAAGCTTAATAGCTGGCGGTGAGCAGTACTTC	CARSLIAGGEQYF
NA	NA	TRBV5-5	TRBJ2-2	TGTGCCAGCAGCTTGGTGCCAGGTATCGGTTCCGGGGAGCTGTTTTTT	CASSLVPGIGSGELFF
TRBD1	NA	TRBV28	TRBJ1-2	TGTGCCAGCAGTGACCAGGGACAGCAAGGACCCTTC	CASSDQGQQGPF
TRBD2	NA	TRBV4-1	TRBJ2-7	TGCGCCAGCAGCCAAGATTGGGTAACGGGGCTAGCGGGCTCAAGGTCCGAGCAGTACTTC	CASSQDWVTGLAGSRSEQYF
TRBD1	NA	TRBV6-5	TRBJ1-2	TGTGCCAGCAGTTACAGGGGGCTGAGCTATGGCTACACCTTC	CASSYRGLSYGYTF
TRBD1	NA	TRBV6-6	TRBJ1-3	TGTGCCAGCAGTCTCACCGGGACAGGGGATGGAAACACCATATATTTT	CASSLTGTGDGNTIYF
NA	NA	TRBV19	TRBJ1-6	TGTGCCAGTAGTATTGGGGGGACTATCAATTCACCCCTCCACTTT	CASSIGGTINSPLHF
NA	once	TRBV6-6	TRBJ1-6	TGTGCCAGCAGTTACGACAAAGGCGAGTCACCCCTCCACTTT	CASSYDKGESPLHF
NA	NA	TRBV11-2	TRBJ2-1	TGTGCCAGCAGCTTCGCTTTAGCGGACTACAATGAGCAGTTCTTC	CASSFALADYNEQFF
NA	NA	TRBV19	TRBJ1-3	TGTGCCAGTAGTATTATCGGGTCCTCTGGAAACACCATATATTTT	CASSIIGSSGNTIYF
NA	NA	TRBV28	TRBJ1-2	TGTGCCAGCAGTTTCCCAGGGGACTATGGCTACACCTTC	CASSFPGDYGYTF
NA	NA	TRBV27	TRBJ2-7	TGTGCCAGCAGTTATAACATACCAGGGGGGTCCTACGAGCAGTACTTC	CASSYNIPGGSYEQYF
TRBD1	NA	TRBV27	TRBJ2-4	TGTGCCAGCAGTCCCACAGGGGGCGCAGGGGGCATTCAGTACTTC	CASSPTGGAGGIQYF
TRBD2	NA	TRBV4-2	TRBJ2-7	TGTGCCAGCAGCCAGGGAGGGGCGGGCTACGAGCAGTACTTC	CASSQGGAGYEQYF
NA	NA	TRBV11-2	TRBJ2-7	TGTGCCAGCAGCTTACTTAGCGGTATTTCCTACGAGCAGTACTTC	CASSLLSGISYEQYF
NA	many	TRBV7-9	TRBJ2-1	TGTGCCAGCAGCCATACCGAAACTAGTTCCCTCGGAGTTGAGCAGTTCTTC	CASSHTETSSLGVEQFF
TRBD2	once	TRBV10-3	TRBJ2-5	TGTGCCACCAGGTCTAGCGGGGGCCTCCAAGAGACCCAGTACTTC	CATRSSGGLQETQYF
NA	NA	TRBV7-6	TRBJ1-2	TGTGCCAGCAGCTTAGGGGGAGACTATGGCTACACCTTC	CASSLGGDYGYTF
NA	NA	TRBV9	TRBJ2-5	TGTGCCAGCAGCGCCGGTGGGGGGTTCGAAGAGACCCAGTACTTC	CASSAGGGFEETQYF
NA	NA	TRBV27	TRBJ1-2	TGTGCCAGCAGTTTAGAGGGCAGGCCTCCCTATGGCTACACCTTC	CASSLEGRPPYGYTF
NA	NA	TRBV4-2	TRBJ2-5	TGTGCCAGCAGCCAGAGAGCTTCGCGACAATCCCCAGAGACCCAGTACTTC	CASSQRASRQSPETQYF
NA	NA	TRBV7-6	TRBJ1-3	TGTGCCAGCAGCTCAACAGGGACTGGAAACACCATATATTTT	CASSSTGTGNTIYF
TRBD1	NA	TRBV7-9	TRBJ2-7	TGTGCCAGCAGCTCCATACAGGGGACCTACGAGCAGTACTTC	CASSSIQGTYEQYF
TRBD1	few	TRBV4-3	TRBJ2-5	TGCGCCAGCAGCCAAATCCTAGGGACAGGGGGCTTGAGGGCCCAGTACTTC	CASSQILGTGGLRAQYF
NA	NA	TRBV30	TRBJ2-5	TGTGCCTGGAGTTCCGGGGATGAGACCCAGTACTTC	CAWSSGDETQYF
NA	NA	TRBV30	TRBJ2-2	TGTGCCTGGAGTGTACGGGGGGAGCTGTTTTTT	CAWSVRGELFF
TRBD2	NA	TRBV5-4	TRBJ2-1	TGTGCCAGCAGCTTGGCCGGTGGGACTAGGTACAATGAGCAGTTCTTC	CASSLAGGTRYNEQFF
TRBD1	NA	TRBV30	TRBJ1-3	TGTGCCTTCCGACAGGGACTTCTAGCTGGAAACACCATATATTTT	CAFRQGLLAGNTIYF
NA	NA	TRBV15	TRBJ2-7	TGTGCCACCAGCCCCCGGGGGTCACTGCGGCTCGAGCAGTACTTC	CATSPRGSLRLEQYF
NA	NA	TRBV9	TRBJ1-2	TGTGCCAGCAGCTCGAGGGAGGGGAGAGGTGCCTATGGCTACACCTTC	CASSSREGRGAYGYTF
NA	few	TRBV28	TRBJ1-1	TGTGCCAGCAGCCGGTCGGAGTCGACTGAAGCTTTCTTT	CASSRSESTEAFF
TRBD1	NA	TRBV6-4	TRBJ1-1	TGTGCCAGCAGCCACGGACAGGGAAGCATGAACACTGAAGCTTTCTTT	CASSHGQGSMNTEAFF
TRBD1	NA	TRBV2	TRBJ2-7	TGTGCCAGCAGTGAGTACAGGGGGTCCTACGAGCAGTACTTC	CASSEYRGSYEQYF
TRBD2	few	TRBV19	TRBJ2-1	TGTGCCAGTAGTGCGAGACTAGCGGGGGGGAACAATGAGCAGTTCTTC	CASSARLAGGNNEQFF
NA	NA	TRBV12-5	TRBJ2-3	TGTGCTAGTGGTCCCCCACACACAGATACGCAGTATTTT	CASGPPHTDTQYF
NA	NA	TRBV6-5	TRBJ2-3	TGTGCCAGCAGTTCCGCGATTGGAGCGCAGTATTTT	CASSSAIGAQYF
NA	few	TRBV5-1	TRBJ2-1	TGCGCCAGCGCCCGGGGGAATGAGCAGTTCTTC	CASARGNEQFF
NA	NA	TRBV6-6	TRBJ2-7	TGTGCCAGCAGTCCCGCGACTAGTTCGTACGAGCAGTACTTC	CASSPATSSYEQYF